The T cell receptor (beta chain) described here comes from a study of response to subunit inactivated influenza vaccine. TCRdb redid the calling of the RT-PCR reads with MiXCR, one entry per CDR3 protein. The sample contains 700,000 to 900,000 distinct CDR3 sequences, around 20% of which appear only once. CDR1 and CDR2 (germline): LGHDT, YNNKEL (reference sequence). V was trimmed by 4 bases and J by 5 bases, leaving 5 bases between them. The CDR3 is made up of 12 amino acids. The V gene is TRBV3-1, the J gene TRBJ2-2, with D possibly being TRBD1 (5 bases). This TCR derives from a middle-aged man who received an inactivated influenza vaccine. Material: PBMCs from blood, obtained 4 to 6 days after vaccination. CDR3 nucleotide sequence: TGTGCCAGCAGCCGACAGACCGGGGAGCTGTTTTTT. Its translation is CASSRQTGELFF.